The source of this TCR beta chain is a study of CD8 T cells in ankylosing spondylitis. V lost 5 bases and J lost 8; bases outside the gene matches: 16. The CDR3 consists of 17 residues. The germline V gene has CDR1 SGHVS and CDR2 FQNEAQ. TCRdb passed the 5' RACE reads through MiXCR, listing each CDR3 protein once. Among roughly 490,000 distinct CDR3 sequences, about 5.2% were seen once, and the ten largest hold roughly 3.2%. In its sample, this clonotype was seen many times. What it binds is unknown. General observations from the study: In ankylosing spondylitis blood, a motif of about eight highly homologous TCR beta variants appeared characteristic.

The rearrangement joins TRBV7-8 to TRBJ2-4; 9 bases match TRBD2. The receptor comes from a male donor with ankylosing spondylitis. Sequencing was performed on blood, either unsorted or a sorted T cell fraction (not recorded which). CDR3 in DNA: TGTGCCAGCAGCCCGGAAAAGGGACTAGCTTTGGGAGACATTCAGTACTTC. Amino acids: CASSPEKGLALGDIQYF.